The subject of this entry is one T cell receptor (beta chain). Antigen specificity is unknown. These data come from a study of shared clonotypes between healthy human individuals. Study results and limitations: In contrast to clonotypes shared by all four donors, non-shared clonotypes had lower generation probabilities. Genetic and exposure-history diversity was limited by the small donor number. Incomplete sequencing of sorted subsets was indicated by rarefaction despite large depth.

The donor population consisted of healthy HIV-negative adults with no recent acute infections or vaccinations. Libraries were prepared by immunoSEQ multiplex PCR; TCRdb keeps only in-frame clonotypes and omits some of them. The sample includes about 1.1 million clones, more than 75% of them seen just once. What was sequenced was memory CD4+ T cells from PBMCs. The subset here: CD45RA-negative fraction. The clonotype comes from a man aged 18-30 years in good health. Some clones in this sample may be carry-over from other donors' samples.

CDR3 bases: TGTGCCAGCAGATCCGGGATACTTAACTATGGCTACACCTTC. Translated: CASRSGILNYGYTF. The chain employs TRBV5-6 and TRBJ1-2, with no clear D. V was trimmed by 5 bases and J by 1 base, leaving 12 bases between them. Germline CDR1 SGHDT, CDR2 YYEEEE. The CDR3 spans 14 residues.